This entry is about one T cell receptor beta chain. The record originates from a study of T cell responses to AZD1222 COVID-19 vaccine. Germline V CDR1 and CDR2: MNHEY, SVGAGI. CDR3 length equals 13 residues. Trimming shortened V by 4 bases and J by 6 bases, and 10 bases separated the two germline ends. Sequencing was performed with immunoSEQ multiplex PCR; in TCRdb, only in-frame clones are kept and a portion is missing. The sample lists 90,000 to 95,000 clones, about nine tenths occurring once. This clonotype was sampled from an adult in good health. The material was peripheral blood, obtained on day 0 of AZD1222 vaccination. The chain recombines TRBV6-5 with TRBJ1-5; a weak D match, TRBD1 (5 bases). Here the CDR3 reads CASSWGEFQPQHF. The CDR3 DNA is TGTGCCAGCAGTTGGGGGGAATTTCAGCCCCAGCATTTT.